A single sample gave rise to the 13 T cell receptor beta chains below, sequenced in a study of blood T cell repertoires in COVID-19. Method: immunoSEQ multiplex PCR; TCRdb's copy keeps in-frame clones and lacks some. The sample includes 95,000 to 100,000 clones, approximately 92% of them seen just once. The sample was peripheral blood. These receptors were obtained from a man in his fifties or sixties with active COVID-19.

The J gene is TRBJ2-1, the V gene TRBV5-1; D is ambiguous. V lost 0 bases and J 5 bases, leaving 9 bases between the germline ends. The CDR3 is 14 amino acids. Germline assignment: CDR1 SGHRS and CDR2 YFSETQ. The CDR3 is CASSLAILNNEQFF. The CDR3 bases are TGCGCCAGCAGCTTGGCCATTCTAAACAATGAGCAGTTCTTC.

CDR3 sequence reads: CASSVARDIGFSGNTIYF. The CDR3, as DNA: TGTGCCAGCAGCGTAGCCCGCGACATTGGATTTTCTGGAAACACCATATATTTT. This chain links TRBV9 with TRBJ1-3; D not resolved. The length of the CDR3 is 18 residues. Germline V CDR1 and CDR2: SGDLS, YYNGEE. With 0 bases removed from V and 1 base from J, the gap between germline ends came to 17 bases.

The chain links TRBV19 to TRBJ2-3; perhaps TRBD1 as D (5 bases). CDR1 and CDR2 (germline): LNHDA, SQIVND (reference sequence). The V end was cut by 5 bases, the J end by 4 bases, with 10 bases between. The CDR3 is 13 residues long. The CDR3 DNA sequence: TGTGCCAGTAGTCAGGGAATGGCAGATACGCAGTATTTT. Protein product: CASSQGMADTQYF.

The chain combines TRBV29-1 with TRBJ2-7, with TRBD1 as a possible D gene (6 bases). Trimming stripped 6 bases from V and 6 bases from J, with 18 bases between. CDR3 length: 13 residues. Germline-derived CDR1 and CDR2 are SQVTM and ANQGSEA. CDR3 sequence: CSVERDTSPEQYF. For the CDR3, the DNA is TGCAGCGTAGAACGGGACACGAGCCCCGAGCAGTACTTC.

The J gene is TRBJ1-1, the V gene TRBV18, with 7 bases identical to TRBD1. This CDR3 region has 15 residues. Trimming took 4 bases from V and 1 from J; bases not matched to a gene: 6. Germline V gives CDR1 KGHSH, CDR2 LQKENI. The CDR3 region is CASSLAGTANTEAFF. In DNA form, the CDR3 reads TGTGCCAGCTCACTGGCCGGGACAGCGAACACTGAAGCTTTCTTT.

The chain recombines TRBV28 with TRBJ2-3; D is unclear. Per the germline V gene, CDR1 is MDHEN and CDR2 is SYDVKM. The CDR3 is 13 amino acids. V gave up 5 bases and J gave up 4 bases, with 10 bases separating them. The CDR3 loop is CASSPVWSDTQYF. The CDR3 DNA sequence: TGTGCCAGCAGTCCAGTATGGTCAGATACGCAGTATTTT. The full variable domain, with the rest looked up from reference TRBV28 and TRBJ2-3, is DVKVTQSSRYLVKRTGEKVFLECVQDMDHENMFWYRQDPGLGLRLIYFSYDVKMKEKGDIPEGYSVSREKKERFSLILESASTNQTSMYLCASSPVWSDTQYFGPGTRLTVL.

The gene calls are TRBV7-8 and TRBJ2-2; 8 bases are shared with TRBD2. V was clipped by 5 bases and J by 7 bases; unmatched bases: 12. Germline V gene lookup returns CDR1 SGHVS and CDR2 FQNEAQ. The CDR3 totals 16 residues. The CDR3 is CASSQVVRLAIGELFF. The CDR3 coding sequence is TGTGCCAGCAGCCAAGTGGTTCGACTAGCGATCGGGGAGCTGTTTTTT.

V and J are TRBV15 and TRBJ1-2, with D unclear. The CDR3 consists of 13 residues. The germline V gene encodes CDR1 LNHNV and CDR2 YYDKDF (reference sequence). Trimming shortened V by 1 base and J by 10 bases, and 13 bases separated the two germline ends. The CDR3, as DNA: TGTGCCACCAGCAGAGGCCGGACTTATCACTACACCTTC. It specifies CATSRGRTYHYTF.

The chain recombines TRBV4-1 with TRBJ2-3, with 8 bases identical to TRBD2. J was trimmed by 5 bases and V by 0 bases; bases with no gene match: 13. Per the germline V gene, CDR1 is MGHRA and CDR2 is YSYEKL. This CDR3 region has 18 residues. CDR3 nucleotides: TGCGCCAGCAGCCAAGATATCGCGCGGGGGGACTTAGGAGATACGCAGTATTTT. Translation gives CASSQDIARGDLGDTQYF.

This chain connects TRBV25-1 to TRBJ1-1; D not certain. V lost 3 bases and J 4 bases, leaving 9 bases between the germline ends. Germline V gene data show CDR1 as MGHDK and CDR2 as SYGVNS. This CDR3 comprises 13 residues. In DNA, the CDR3 is TGTGCCAGCAGTGAGGCGGGTAGCACTGAAGCTTTCTTT. Protein: CASSEAGSTEAFF.

V is TRBV5-1 and J is TRBJ2-3; D may be TRBD2 (6 bases). CDR3 length: 19 residues. V gave up 4 bases and J gave up 4 bases, with 28 bases separating them. Looked up from germline, CDR1 is SGHRS and CDR2 is YFSETQ. The CDR3 region has the DNA TGCGCCAGCAGCGAGGACGTCCCGGGGGTCAGGGCAACAGCAGATACGCAGTATTTT. This gives the protein CASSEDVPGVRATADTQYF.

This rearrangement joins TRBV2 to TRBJ2-2; 8 bases line up with TRBD2. Germline V gives CDR1 SNHLY, CDR2 FYNNEI. With 7 bases clipped from V and 9 bases from J, the junction kept 10 bases outside the gene matches. There are 14 residues in the CDR3. The chain's CDR3 is CASIHSGRRWELFF. In DNA form, the CDR3 reads TGTGCCAGCATTCACAGCGGGAGAAGGTGGGAGCTGTTTTTT.

The CDR3: CASSSRTGGNAEAFF. CDR3 nucleotide sequence: TGTGCCAGCAGCTCCCGGACAGGGGGCAACGCAGAAGCTTTCTTT. The V call is TRBV7-8, the J call TRBJ1-1, with 11 nucleotides matching TRBD1. Germline V CDR1 and CDR2: SGHVS, FQNEAQ. The CDR3 loop spans 15 amino acids. The V segment lost 4 bases and the J segment 8 bases; nucleotides outside the gene matches: 9.